One sample yielded the 8 T cell receptor beta chains listed below, sequenced in a study of spatial heterogeneity in lung cancer. Study-wide points: In tumors, expanded intratumoral alpha and beta TCR counts tracked mutation counts.

TCRdb used MiXCR to reprocess the 5' RACE reads, holding one entry per CDR3 protein. In the table there are about 25,000 distinct CDR3 sequences, around 10% of which are singletons. Antigens for these TCRs are unknown. The time point was: sample taken at primary tumor resection. The sequencing here drew on lung tumor tissue, taken at surgery. Receptors originate from a male donor with early-stage non-small cell lung cancer.

This clonotype was seen a handful of times. The CDR3 sequence: CASGRDTQYF. The CDR3, as DNA: TGTGCCAGCGGCCGAGATACGCAGTATTTT. This chain links TRBV3-1 with TRBJ2-3; D unresolved. CDR1 is LGHDT and CDR2 is YNNKEL in the germline V gene (reference sequence). Trimming took 8 bases from V and 5 from J, leaving 5 bases between them. The CDR3 loop spans 10 amino acids.

The V call is TRBV6-2 or TRBV6-3, the J call TRBJ2-7; 10 bases align to TRBD2. This CDR3 has 13 amino acids. Germline V gene lookup returns CDR1 MNHEY and CDR2 SVGEGT. Trimming took 6 bases from V and 4 from J; bases not matched to a gene: 3. The CDR3 sequence is CASRLAGVYEQYF. The CDR3 nucleotides read TGTGCCAGCAGGCTAGCGGGAGTGTACGAGCAGTACTTC.

This clonotype was recorded at least ten times. V is TRBV11-1 and J is TRBJ2-1, with 9 positions matching TRBD2. The CDR3 contains 15 residues. J was trimmed by 7 bases and V by 7 bases; bases with no gene match: 11. Germline assignment: CDR1 SGHAT and CDR2 FQDESV (reference sequence). CDR3 loop: CASTWGAGGPNEQFF. The CDR3 DNA follows: TGTGCCAGCACCTGGGGAGCGGGGGGCCCGAATGAGCAGTTCTTC. Full variable domain (outside the CDR3, taken from reference TRBV11-1 and TRBJ2-1): EAEVAQSPRYKITEKSQAVAFWCDPISGHATLYWYRQILGQGPELLVQFQDESVVDDSQLPKDRFSAERLKGVDSTLKIQPAELGDSAMYLCASTWGAGGPNEQFFGPGTRLTVL.

This clonotype was found a few times. The J gene is TRBJ2-5, the V gene TRBV28; TRBD2 matches at 8 bases. CDR1 MDHEN and CDR2 SYDVKM come from the germline V gene. The CDR3 is 16 amino acids. J was trimmed by 1 base and V by 3 bases; bases with no gene match: 7. The CDR3 DNA is TGTGCCAGCAGTTTGGTGGGGCTAGCGGGCCAAGAGACCCAGTACTTC. Amino acids: CASSLVGLAGQETQYF. The full variable domain, with the rest looked up from reference TRBV28 and TRBJ2-5, is DVKVTQSSRYLVKRTGEKVFLECVQDMDHENMFWYRQDPGLGLRLIYFSYDVKMKEKGDIPEGYSVSREKKERFSLILESASTNQTSMYLCASSLVGLAGQETQYFGPGTRLLVL.

This clonotype appeared many times. The rearrangement links TRBV5-1 to TRBJ2-5; 9 bases line up with TRBD1. Unmatched junction bases numbered 13, after V lost 4 bases and J lost 3 bases. The CDR3 totals 17 residues. Germline V gives CDR1 SGHRS, CDR2 YFSETQ. CDR3 nucleotide sequence: TGCGCCAGCAGCGGGGCAGGGACAGGGAAGAAGGAAGAGACCCAGTACTTC. This encodes CASSGAGTGKKEETQYF.

This clonotype rates as medium-sized (0.01 to 0.1%). The chain is built from TRBV7-7 and TRBJ2-7; TRBD2 matches 7 bases. This CDR3 has 14 residues. Germline lookup yields CDR1 SSHAT and CDR2 FNYEAQ (reference sequence). Trimming removed 2 bases from V and 1 base from J; junction bases left unmatched: 2. The CDR3 bases are TGTGCCAGCAGCTTAAATAGCGGGTCCTACGAGCAGTACTTC. It codes for CASSLNSGSYEQYF.

At least ten counts were recorded for this clonotype. V and J are TRBV7-2 and TRBJ1-6; D perhaps matches TRBD1 (5 bases). There are 16 residues in the CDR3. V was trimmed by 0 bases and J by 3 bases, leaving 9 bases between them. Germline V lookup: CDR1 SGHTA, CDR2 FQGNSA. The CDR3 coding sequence is TGTGCCAGCAGCTTAGCGCCGGGGGGCTATAATTCACCCCTCCACTTT. Translated, it gives CASSLAPGGYNSPLHF. Full variable domain (remainder filled in from reference TRBV7-2 and TRBJ1-6): GAGVSQSPSNKVTEKGKDVELRCDPISGHTALYWYRQSLGQGLEFLIYFQGNSAPDKSGLPSDRFSAERTGGSVSTLTIQRTQQEDSAVYLCASSLAPGGYNSPLHFGNGTRLTVT.

At least ten counts were recorded for this clonotype. V usage is TRBV2 and J usage is TRBJ2-3; D gene uncertain. The germline V and J ends were trimmed by 4 bases and 6 bases, with 8 bases remaining between them. The CDR3 runs 12 residues. Germline values: CDR1 SNHLY, CDR2 FYNNEI. CDR3 protein: CASSVVPDTQYF. As DNA, the CDR3 is TGTGCCAGCAGTGTTGTCCCGGATACGCAGTATTTT.